These 8 T cell receptor beta chains share one sample of origin, sequenced in a study of T cells in localized non-small cell lung cancer. Assay: immunoSEQ multiplex PCR; the TCRdb copy retains only in-frame clones and omits some. This table holds 52,000 or so clones, about nine tenths found once. The sequencing used peripheral blood, collected before any cancer treatment. These receptors were obtained from a male donor aged 60 or older with stage III squamous cell lung carcinoma.

The V call is TRBV7-2, the J call TRBJ1-5; no reliable D call. The CDR3 is made up of 18 amino acids. Germline lookup yields CDR1 SGHTA and CDR2 FQGNSA. Trimming removed 1 base at V and 5 bases at J, with 21 bases between. The CDR3 DNA sequence: TGTGCCAGCAGCTTAGTAGTAGGTTCTCGAGGGTTCTATCAGCCCCAGCATTTT. Amino acid sequence: CASSLVVGSRGFYQPQHF.

The chain recombines TRBV30 with TRBJ1-5; 8 bases map to TRBD1. Germline CDR1 and CDR2: GTSNPN and SVGIG (reference sequence). V gave up 4 bases and J gave up 2 bases; unmatched junction bases: 1. The CDR3 totals 13 residues. CDR3 nucleotides: TGTGCCTGGACAGGGGGCGGCAATCAGCCCCAGCATTTT. Translating it yields CAWTGGGNQPQHF.

This sequence joins TRBV19 and TRBJ1-1; 7 bases match TRBD1. With V trimmed by 3 bases and J by 0 bases, 7 bases remained unmatched. There are 16 residues in the CDR3. Germline CDR1 is LNHDA and CDR2 is SQIVND (reference sequence). The CDR3 loop is CASSISTGSMNTEAFF. As DNA, the CDR3 is TGTGCCAGTAGTATCTCGACAGGGAGCATGAACACTGAAGCTTTCTTT. Filled out from reference TRBV19 and TRBJ1-1, the complete variable domain reads DGGITQSPKYLFRKEGQNVTLSCEQNLNHDAMYWYRQDPGQGLRLIYYSQIVNDFQKGDIAEGYSVSREKKESFPLTVTSAQKNPTAFYLCASSISTGSMNTEAFFGQGTRLTVV.

J is TRBJ1-1 and V is TRBV5-4; D gene uncertain. Germline lookup yields CDR1 SGHNT and CDR2 YYREEE (reference sequence). This CDR3 comprises 14 residues. Trimming left V 7 bases short and J 0 bases short, with 13 bases between. This CDR3 reads CASFSLGMNTEAFF. The CDR3, as DNA: TGTGCCAGCTTCAGCTTGGGGATGAACACTGAAGCTTTCTTT. Full variable domain (rest looked up from reference TRBV5-4 and TRBJ1-1): ETGVTQSPTHLIKTRGQQVTLRCSSQSGHNTVSWYQQALGQGPQFIFQYYREEENGRGNFPPRFSGLQFPNYSSELNVNALELDDSALYLCASFSLGMNTEAFFGQGTRLTVV.

The CDR3 bases are TGTGCCAGCAGCCCAGTGGTGACTAGCGGTGGAACGCAGTATTTT. Amino acid sequence: CASSPVVTSGGTQYF. This chain uses TRBV14 with TRBJ2-3; TRBD2 matches at 9 bases. The germline V gene has CDR1 SGHDN and CDR2 FVKESK. Germline trimming cut 4 bases from V and 9 bases from J; bases unmatched to any gene: 11. The length of the CDR3 is 15 residues.

J is TRBJ2-7 and V is TRBV5-5; possibly TRBD1 for D (6 bases). Trimming took off 3 bases at V and 3 bases at J, with 10 bases between the two ends. Germline V lookup: CDR1 SGHKS, CDR2 YYEKEE (reference sequence). The CDR3 spans 13 residues. The CDR3 is CASSSEQGYEQYF. CDR3 in DNA: TGTGCCAGCAGCTCAGAACAGGGCTACGAGCAGTACTTC.

This clone is a singleton in its sample. The chain combines TRBV5-1 with TRBJ1-4, with D possibly matching TRBD1 (6 bases). V shed 4 bases and J shed 3 bases, with 10 bases lying between them. Germline V lookup: CDR1 SGHRS, CDR2 YFSETQ. The CDR3 runs to 14 residues. The CDR3: CASSPGHPNEKLFF. Written as DNA, the CDR3 is TGCGCCAGCAGCCCGGGACACCCTAATGAAAAACTGTTTTTT.

This chain uses TRBV30 with TRBJ1-6; D not certain. The germline V gene has CDR1 GTSNPN and CDR2 SVGIG (reference sequence). This CDR3 comprises 13 residues. Trimming removed 3 bases at V and 4 bases at J, with 7 bases between. CDR3 sequence: CAWSPGYNSPLHF. The CDR3 DNA follows: TGTGCCTGGAGCCCTGGATATAATTCACCCCTCCACTTT. The full variable domain, its missing parts supplied by reference TRBV30 and TRBJ1-6, is SQTIHQWPATLVQPVGSPLSLECTVEGTSNPNLYWYRQAAGRGLQLLFYSVGIGQISSEVPQNLSASRPQDRQFILSSKKLLLSDSGFYLCAWSPGYNSPLHFGNGTRLTVT.